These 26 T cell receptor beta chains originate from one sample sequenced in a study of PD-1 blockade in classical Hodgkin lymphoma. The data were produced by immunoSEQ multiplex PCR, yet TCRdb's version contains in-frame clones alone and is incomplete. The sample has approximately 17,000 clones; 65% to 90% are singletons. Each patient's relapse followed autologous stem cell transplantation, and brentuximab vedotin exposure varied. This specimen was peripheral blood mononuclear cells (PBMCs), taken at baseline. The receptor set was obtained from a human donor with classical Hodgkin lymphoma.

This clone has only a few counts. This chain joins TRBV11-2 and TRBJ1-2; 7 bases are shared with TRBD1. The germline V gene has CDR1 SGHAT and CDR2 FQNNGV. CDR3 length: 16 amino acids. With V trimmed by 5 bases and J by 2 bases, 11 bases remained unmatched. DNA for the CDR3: TGTGCCAGCAGCCGAACGACAGGGAGAGAAAACTATGGCTACACCTTC. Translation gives CASSRTTGRENYGYTF.

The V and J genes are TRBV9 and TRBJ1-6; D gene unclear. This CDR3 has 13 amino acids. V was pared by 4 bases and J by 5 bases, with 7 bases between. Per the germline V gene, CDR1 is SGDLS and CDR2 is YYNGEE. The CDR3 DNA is TGTGCCAGCAGCCCCGGGAATAATTCACCCCTCCACTTT. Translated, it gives CASSPGNNSPLHF.

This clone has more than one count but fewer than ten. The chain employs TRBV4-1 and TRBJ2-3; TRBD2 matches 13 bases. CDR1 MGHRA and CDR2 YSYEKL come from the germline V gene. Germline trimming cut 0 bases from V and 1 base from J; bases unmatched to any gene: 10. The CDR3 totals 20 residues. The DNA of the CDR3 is TGCGCCAGCAGCCAAGATTCGACTAGCGGGGGGCCGCTGGGCACAGATACGCAGTATTTT. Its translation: CASSQDSTSGGPLGTDTQYF.

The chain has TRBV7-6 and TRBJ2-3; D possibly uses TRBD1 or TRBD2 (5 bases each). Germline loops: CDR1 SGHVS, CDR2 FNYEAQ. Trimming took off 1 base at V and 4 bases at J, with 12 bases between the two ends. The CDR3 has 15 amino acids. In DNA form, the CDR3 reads TGTGCCAGCAGCTTAGTAGTGGGGCGGGCAGATACGCAGTATTTT. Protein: CASSLVVGRADTQYF.

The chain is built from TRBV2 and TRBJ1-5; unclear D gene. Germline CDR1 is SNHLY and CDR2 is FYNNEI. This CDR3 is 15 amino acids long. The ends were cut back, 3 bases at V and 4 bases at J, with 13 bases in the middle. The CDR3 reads CASSDSGQRNQPQHF. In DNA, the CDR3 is TGTGCCAGCAGTGATAGCGGGCAGAGAAATCAGCCCCAGCATTTT.

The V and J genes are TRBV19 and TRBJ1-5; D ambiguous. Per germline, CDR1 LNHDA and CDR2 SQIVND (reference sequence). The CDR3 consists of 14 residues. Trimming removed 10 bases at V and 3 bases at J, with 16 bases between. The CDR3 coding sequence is TGTGCCACCCATTCTGGGGTAGACAATCAGCCCCAGCATTTT. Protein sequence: CATHSGVDNQPQHF.

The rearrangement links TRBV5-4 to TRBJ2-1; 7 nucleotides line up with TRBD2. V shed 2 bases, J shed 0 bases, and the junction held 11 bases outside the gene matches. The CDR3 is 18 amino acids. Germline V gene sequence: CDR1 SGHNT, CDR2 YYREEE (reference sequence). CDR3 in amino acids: CASSLYGGGPISYNEQFF. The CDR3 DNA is TGTGCCAGCAGCTTATACGGGGGAGGGCCTATCTCCTACAATGAGCAGTTCTTC.

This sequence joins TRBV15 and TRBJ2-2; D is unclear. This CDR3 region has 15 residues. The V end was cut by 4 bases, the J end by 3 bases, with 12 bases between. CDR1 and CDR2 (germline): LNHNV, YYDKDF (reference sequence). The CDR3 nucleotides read TGTGCCACCAGCATTTATGCATACGACACCGGGGAGCTGTTTTTT. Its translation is CATSIYAYDTGELFF.

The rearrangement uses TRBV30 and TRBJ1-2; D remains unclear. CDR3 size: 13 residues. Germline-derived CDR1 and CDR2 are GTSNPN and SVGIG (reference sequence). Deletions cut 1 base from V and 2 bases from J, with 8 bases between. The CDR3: CAWSEQPNYGYTF. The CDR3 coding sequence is TGTGCCTGGAGTGAACAGCCGAACTATGGCTACACCTTC.

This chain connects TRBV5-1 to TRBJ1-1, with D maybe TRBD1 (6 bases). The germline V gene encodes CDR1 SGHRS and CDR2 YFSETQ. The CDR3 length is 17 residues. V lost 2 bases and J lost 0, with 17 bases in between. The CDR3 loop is CASSFWLQGGMNTEAFF. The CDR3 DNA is TGCGCCAGCAGCTTCTGGTTACAGGGAGGCATGAACACTGAAGCTTTCTTT.

DNA of the CDR3: TGTGCCTGGAACAGGGAGAGCAATCAGCCCCAGCATTTT. This encodes CAWNRESNQPQHF. This chain uses TRBV30 with TRBJ1-5, with D perhaps TRBD1 (6 bases). The CDR3 loop spans 13 amino acids. Germline-derived CDR1 and CDR2 are GTSNPN and SVGIG (reference sequence). V was clipped by 4 bases and J by 1 base, with 8 bases between them.

DNA of the CDR3: TGTGCCAGCAGCCCAGCGGGGGGGCGGGACGAGCAGTACTTC. Amino acid sequence: CASSPAGGRDEQYF. The gene calls are TRBV5-4 and TRBJ2-7; the match to TRBD2 covers 10 bases. The CDR3 has 14 residues. With V trimmed by 4 bases and J by 5 bases, 6 bases remained unmatched. The germline V gene encodes CDR1 SGHNT and CDR2 YYREEE (reference sequence).

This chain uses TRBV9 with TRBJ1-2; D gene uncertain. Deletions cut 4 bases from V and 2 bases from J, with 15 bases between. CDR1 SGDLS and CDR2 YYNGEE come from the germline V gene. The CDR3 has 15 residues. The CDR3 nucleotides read TGTGCCAGCAGCTCTTTGAGCGAAAGGAACTATGGCTACACCTTC. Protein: CASSSLSERNYGYTF.

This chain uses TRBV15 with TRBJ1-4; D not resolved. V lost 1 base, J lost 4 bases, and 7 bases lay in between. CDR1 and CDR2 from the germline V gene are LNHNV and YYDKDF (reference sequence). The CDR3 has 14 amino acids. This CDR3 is CATSRAPYNEKLFF. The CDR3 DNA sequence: TGTGCCACCAGCAGAGCACCTTATAATGAAAAACTGTTTTTT.

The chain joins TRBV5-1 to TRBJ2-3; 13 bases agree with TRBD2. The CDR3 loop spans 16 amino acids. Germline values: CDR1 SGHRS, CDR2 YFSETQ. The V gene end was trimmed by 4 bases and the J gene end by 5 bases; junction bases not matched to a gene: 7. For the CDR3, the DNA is TGCGCCAGCAGCCTGACTAGCGGGAGGAGCCGAGATACGCAGTATTTT. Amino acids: CASSLTSGRSRDTQYF.

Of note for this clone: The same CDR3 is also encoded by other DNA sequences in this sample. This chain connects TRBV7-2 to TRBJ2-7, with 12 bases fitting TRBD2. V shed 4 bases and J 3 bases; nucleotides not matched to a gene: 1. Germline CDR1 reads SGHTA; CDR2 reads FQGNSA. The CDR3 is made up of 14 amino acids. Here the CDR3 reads CASSSGLAGYEQYF. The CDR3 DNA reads TGTGCCAGCAGCTCGGGACTAGCGGGCTACGAGCAGTACTTC.

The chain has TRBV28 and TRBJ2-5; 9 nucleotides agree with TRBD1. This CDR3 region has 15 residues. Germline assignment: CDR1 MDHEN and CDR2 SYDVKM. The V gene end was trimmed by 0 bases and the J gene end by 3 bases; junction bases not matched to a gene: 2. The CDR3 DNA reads TGTGCCAGCAGTTTATGGGGACAGGGAAAAGAGACCCAGTACTTC. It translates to CASSLWGQGKETQYF.

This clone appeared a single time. The CDR3 sequence: CASSFGTKNEQFF. In DNA form, the CDR3 reads TGTGCCAGCAGCTTTGGGACTAAAAATGAGCAGTTCTTC. The gene calls are TRBV5-4 and TRBJ2-1, with TRBD2 identical over 7 bases. V was clipped by 2 bases and J by 7 bases; unmatched bases: 3. The CDR3 length is 13 residues. Germline CDR1 reads SGHNT; CDR2 reads YYREEE (reference sequence).

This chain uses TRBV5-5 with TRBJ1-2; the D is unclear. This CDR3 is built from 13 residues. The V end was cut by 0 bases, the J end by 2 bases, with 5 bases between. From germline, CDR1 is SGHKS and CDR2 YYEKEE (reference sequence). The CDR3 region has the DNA TGTGCCAGCAGCTTGGATCAGAACTATGGCTACACCTTC. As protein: CASSLDQNYGYTF. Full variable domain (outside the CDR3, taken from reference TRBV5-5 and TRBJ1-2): DAGVTQSPTHLIKTRGQQVTLRCSPISGHKSVSWYQQVLGQGPQFIFQYYEKEERGRGNFPDRFSARQFPNYSSELNVNALLLGDSALYLCASSLDQNYGYTFGSGTRLTVV.

CDR3: CASTHGDEQFF. For the CDR3, the DNA is TGTGCCAGCACCCATGGGGATGAGCAGTTCTTC. The chain has TRBV27 and TRBJ2-1, with no clear D. Germline CDR1 MNHEY, CDR2 SMNVEV (reference sequence). The CDR3 is made up of 11 amino acids. V lost 7 bases, J lost 8 bases, and 9 bases lay in between.

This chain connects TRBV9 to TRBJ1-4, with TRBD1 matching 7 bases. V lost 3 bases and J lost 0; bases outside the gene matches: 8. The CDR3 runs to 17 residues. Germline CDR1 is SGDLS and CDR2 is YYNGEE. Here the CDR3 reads CASSGGDSPATNEKLFF. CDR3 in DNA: TGTGCCAGCAGCGGCGGGGACAGCCCTGCAACTAATGAAAAACTGTTTTTT.

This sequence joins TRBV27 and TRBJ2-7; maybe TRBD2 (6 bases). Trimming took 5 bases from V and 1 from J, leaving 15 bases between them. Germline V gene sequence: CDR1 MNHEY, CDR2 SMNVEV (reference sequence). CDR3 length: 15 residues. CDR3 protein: CASSEEAGVSYEQYF. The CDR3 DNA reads TGTGCCAGCAGTGAAGAAGCGGGCGTTTCCTACGAGCAGTACTTC.

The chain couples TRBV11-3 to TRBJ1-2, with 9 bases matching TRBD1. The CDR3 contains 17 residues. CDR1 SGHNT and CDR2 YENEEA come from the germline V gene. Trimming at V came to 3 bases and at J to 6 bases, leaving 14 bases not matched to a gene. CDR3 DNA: TGTGCCAGCAGCTTGGGGGGGACAGGGCCCCTAGGTGATGGCTACACCTTC. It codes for CASSLGGTGPLGDGYTF.

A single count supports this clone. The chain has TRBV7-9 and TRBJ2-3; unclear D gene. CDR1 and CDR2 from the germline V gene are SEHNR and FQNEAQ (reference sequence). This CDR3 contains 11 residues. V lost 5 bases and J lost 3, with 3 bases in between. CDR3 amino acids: CASSPTDTQYF. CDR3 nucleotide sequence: TGTGCCAGCAGCCCAACAGATACGCAGTATTTT.

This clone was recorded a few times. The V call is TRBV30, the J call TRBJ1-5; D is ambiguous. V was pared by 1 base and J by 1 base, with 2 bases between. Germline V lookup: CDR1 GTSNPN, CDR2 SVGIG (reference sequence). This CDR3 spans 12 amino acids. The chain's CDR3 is CAWSDSNQPQHF. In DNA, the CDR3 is TGTGCCTGGAGTGACAGCAATCAGCCCCAGCATTTT.

CDR3 nucleotide sequence: TGCGCCAGCAGCCAACAAATTGGACAGTTTAGACCCGCCACAGATACGCAGTATTTT. Its protein product is CASSQQIGQFRPATDTQYF. The chain carries TRBV4-1 and TRBJ2-3; a possible D gene is TRBD1 (6 bases). CDR1 and CDR2 (germline): MGHRA, YSYEKL. The CDR3 spans 19 residues. The V end lost 2 bases, the J end lost 2 bases, and 23 bases lay between the germline ends.